The 20 T cell receptor beta chains below were found in one sample sequenced in a study of blood T cell repertoires in COVID-19. Method: immunoSEQ multiplex PCR; TCRdb's copy keeps in-frame clones and lacks some. This table has fewer than 500,000 clones, around 89% appearing once. The sample comprised peripheral blood. Receptor source: a woman in her 30s with acute or convalescent COVID-19.

V and J are TRBV5-1 and TRBJ1-2; D unresolved. This CDR3 is 15 amino acids long. V was cut by 4 bases and J by 1 base, with 14 bases left in between. Germline V CDR1 and CDR2: SGHRS, YFSETQ. CDR3 nucleotide sequence: TGCGCCAGCAGCGTGGTCGCAGCGGATAACTATGGCTACACCTTC. Amino acid sequence: CASSVVAADNYGYTF.

The chain is built from TRBV15 and TRBJ2-3; D ambiguous. This CDR3 comprises 13 residues. Trimming cost V 5 bases and J 2 bases, with 8 bases left between them. CDR1 and CDR2 from the germline V gene are LNHNV and YYDKDF (reference sequence). CDR3 in DNA: TGTGCCACCAGCGCGGATAACACAGATACGCAGTATTTT. Its protein is CATSADNTDTQYF.

In this sample, this clone turned up once. The genes are TRBV6-5 and TRBJ1-2; 10 positions match TRBD1. The CDR3 runs 15 residues. Germline CDR1 reads MNHEY; CDR2 reads SVGAGI. V was pared by 6 bases and J by 2 bases, with 6 bases of the junction left unmatched. DNA for the CDR3: TGTGCCAGCAGCACCCGACAGGGGGCGAACTATGGCTACACCTTC. This sequence encodes CASSTRQGANYGYTF.

The chain employs TRBV11-2 and TRBJ2-7, with TRBD2 matching 8 bases. CDR1 is SGHAT and CDR2 is FQNNGV in the germline V gene. J gave up 2 bases and V 2 bases, and 8 bases lay outside the gene matches. The CDR3 loop spans 16 amino acids. CDR3: CASSLQLSGGAYEQYF. CDR3 nucleotides: TGTGCCAGCAGCTTACAGTTGTCCGGGGGGGCCTACGAGCAGTACTTC.

CDR3 sequence (DNA): TGCGCCAGCAGCTTTAGGACAGGGGGGAAACCCTACGAGCAGTACTTC. Its protein is CASSFRTGGKPYEQYF. This chain joins TRBV5-1 and TRBJ2-7; 10 positions agree with TRBD1. Trimming at V came to 2 bases and at J to 2 bases, leaving 7 bases not matched to a gene. The germline V gene has CDR1 SGHRS and CDR2 YFSETQ. CDR3 size: 16 residues.

The chain joins TRBV4-1 to TRBJ2-3; 9 nucleotides agree with TRBD2. The ends lost 1 base at V and 4 bases at J; junction bases unmatched: 3. Per the germline V gene, CDR1 is MGHRA and CDR2 is YSYEKL. The CDR3 contains 15 residues. The CDR3 region is CASSQGGGGADTQYF. In DNA form, the CDR3 reads TGCGCCAGCAGCCAAGGTGGCGGGGGGGCAGATACGCAGTATTTT.

V is TRBV29-1 and J is TRBJ1-1; TRBD1 matches at 10 bases. The CDR3 extends over 15 amino acids. CDR1 is SQVTM and CDR2 is ANQGSEA in the germline V gene. The V segment lost 1 base and the J segment 4 bases; nucleotides outside the gene matches: 6. The CDR3 here is CSVEGQGAFGTEAFF. CDR3 nucleotide sequence: TGCAGCGTTGAAGGACAGGGGGCCTTCGGCACTGAAGCTTTCTTT.

This rearrangement joins TRBV10-3 to TRBJ1-1, with D possibly TRBD1 on 5 matching bases. CDR1 is ENHRY and CDR2 is SYGVKD in the germline V gene. Between the trimmed V and J ends, which lost 6 bases and 0 bases, there was a span of 11 bases. The CDR3 has 14 amino acids. The CDR3 region has the DNA TGTGCCATCAGCGCGACAGAACTGAACACTGAAGCTTTCTTT. Its translation: CAISATELNTEAFF.

V gene TRBV2 combines with J gene TRBJ2-1; the match to TRBD2 covers 11 bases. Germline V gives CDR1 SNHLY, CDR2 FYNNEI. J lost 9 bases, V lost 2 bases, and 6 bases had no gene match. This CDR3 has 15 residues. In nucleotides, the CDR3 is TGTGCCAGCAGTGAATGGCTAGCGGGGGGTGGTGAGCAGTTCTTC. Amino acids: CASSEWLAGGGEQFF.

The chain employs TRBV21-1 and TRBJ1-4; the table's D call, TRBD1, was not checked against the DNA. TRBV21-1 is marked as a pseudogene. This CDR3 spans 16 amino acids. The CDR3 coding sequence is TGTGCCAGCAGCATCCGCGGAACAGGGGAGGATGAAAAACTGTTTTTT. Translation: CASSIRGTGEDEKLFF.

The rearrangement uses TRBV5-4 and TRBJ2-5; D unresolved. This CDR3 is built from 14 residues. V lost 0 bases and J lost 5, with 11 bases in between. Germline CDR1 is SGHNT and CDR2 is YYREEE (reference sequence). CDR3 in amino acids: CASSLASGGETQYF. The DNA of the CDR3 is TGTGCCAGCAGCTTGGCCTCAGGTGGGGAGACCCAGTACTTC.

This chain links TRBV5-1 with TRBJ2-7; TRBD1 matches at 10 bases. CDR3 length: 13 amino acids. Germline CDR1 and CDR2: SGHRS and YFSETQ. J gave up 5 bases and V 4 bases, and 3 bases lay outside the gene matches. CDR3 protein: CASSRTGGNEQYF. The CDR3 nucleotides read TGCGCCAGCAGCAGGACAGGGGGAAACGAGCAGTACTTC.

This chain links TRBV9 with TRBJ1-2; no firm D call. Trimming shortened V by 4 bases and J by 0 bases, and 16 bases separated the two germline ends. The length of the CDR3 is 16 residues. Per germline, CDR1 SGDLS and CDR2 YYNGEE. The CDR3 protein is CASSMEAEPTNYGYTF. Here the CDR3 DNA reads TGTGCCAGCAGCATGGAGGCAGAACCAACTAACTATGGCTACACCTTC. Filled out from reference TRBV9 and TRBJ1-2, the complete variable domain reads DSGVTQTPKHLITATGQRVTLRCSPRSGDLSVYWYQQSLDQGLQFLIQYYNGEERAKGNILERFSAQQFPDLHSELNLSSLELGDSALYFCASSMEAEPTNYGYTFGSGTRLTVV.

The chain couples TRBV29-1 to TRBJ2-2; D is undetermined. The germline V and J ends were trimmed by 0 bases and 5 bases, with 7 bases remaining between them. Germline V gene data show CDR1 as SQVTM and CDR2 as ANQGSEA. This CDR3 is built from 13 residues. CDR3 bases: TGCAGCGTTGAAGATTCTAGGACCGGGGAGCTGTTTTTT. It yields the protein CSVEDSRTGELFF.

The J gene is TRBJ1-1, the V gene TRBV24-1; D perhaps matches TRBD1 (6 bases). V shed 9 bases and J shed 8 bases, with 21 bases lying between them. The CDR3 is 14 residues long. Germline CDR1 and CDR2: KGHDR and SFDVKD. The DNA of the CDR3 is TGTGCCACCCAAGACAGGAGTCAAGGCTCCGAAGCTTTCTTT. It specifies CATQDRSQGSEAFF.

The V call is TRBV19, the J call TRBJ1-6, with 7 bases lining up with TRBD1. This CDR3 has 16 residues. V dropped 3 bases and J dropped 6; count of bases not matched to a gene: 8. Per germline, CDR1 LNHDA and CDR2 SQIVND (reference sequence). In DNA, the CDR3 is TGTGCCAGTAGTATTCCCCACCGGGACAGTAATTCACCCCTCCACTTT. Its protein product is CASSIPHRDSNSPLHF.

The genes are TRBV6-1 and TRBJ2-5, with 8 bases matching TRBD1. V shed 3 bases and J 5 bases; nucleotides not matched to a gene: 5. CDR1 and CDR2 (germline): MNHNS, SASEGT. The CDR3 is 14 amino acids. The CDR3 coding sequence is TGTGCCAGCAGTGATGCGGACAGGGTGGAGACCCAGTACTTC. This sequence encodes CASSDADRVETQYF.

The rearrangement joins TRBV10-3 to TRBJ2-3; 10 nucleotides match TRBD2. Germline V gene data show CDR1 as ENHRY and CDR2 as SYGVKD. The CDR3 spans 15 residues. Unmatched junction bases numbered 11, after V lost 10 bases and J lost 4 bases. Here the CDR3 DNA reads TGTGCCAGCGCTCTCAGGACTAGCGGACCAGATACGCAGTATTTT. Translating it yields CASALRTSGPDTQYF.

This chain connects TRBV5-6 to TRBJ2-7, with D uncertain. V lost 0 bases and J lost 7, with 11 bases in between. The CDR3 runs 13 residues. CDR1 and CDR2 from the germline V gene are SGHDT and YYEEEE. The CDR3 reads CASSLGPHGEQYF. In nucleotides, the CDR3 is TGTGCCAGCAGCTTGGGCCCGCACGGGGAGCAGTACTTC.

The rearrangement links TRBV10-3 to TRBJ2-5; TRBD1 is a possible D gene (6 bases). The CDR3 extends over 15 amino acids. Trimming took 3 bases from V and 7 from J, leaving 18 bases between them. Germline lookup yields CDR1 ENHRY and CDR2 SYGVKD. DNA for the CDR3: TGTGCCATCAGTGACTCCGGACAGTTGGGCGTGACCCAGTACTTC. This encodes CAISDSGQLGVTQYF.